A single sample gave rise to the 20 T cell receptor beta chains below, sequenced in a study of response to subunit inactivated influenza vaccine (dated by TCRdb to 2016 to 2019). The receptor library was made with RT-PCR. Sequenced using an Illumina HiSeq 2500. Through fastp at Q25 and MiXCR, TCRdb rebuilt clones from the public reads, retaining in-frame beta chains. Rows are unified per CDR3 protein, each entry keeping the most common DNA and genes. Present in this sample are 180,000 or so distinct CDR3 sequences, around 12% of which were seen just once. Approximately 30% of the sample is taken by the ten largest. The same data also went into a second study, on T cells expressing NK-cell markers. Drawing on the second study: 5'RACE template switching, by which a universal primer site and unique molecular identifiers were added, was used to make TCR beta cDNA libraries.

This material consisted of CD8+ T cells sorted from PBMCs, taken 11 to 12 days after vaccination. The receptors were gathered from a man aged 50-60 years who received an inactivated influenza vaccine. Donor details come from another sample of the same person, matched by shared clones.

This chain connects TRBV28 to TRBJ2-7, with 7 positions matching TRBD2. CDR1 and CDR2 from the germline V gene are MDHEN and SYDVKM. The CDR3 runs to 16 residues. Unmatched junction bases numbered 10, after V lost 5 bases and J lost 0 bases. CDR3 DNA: TGTGCCAGCAGTCTGGGGCGGGAGCGCTTCTCCTACGAGCAGTACTTC. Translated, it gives CASSLGRERFSYEQYF.

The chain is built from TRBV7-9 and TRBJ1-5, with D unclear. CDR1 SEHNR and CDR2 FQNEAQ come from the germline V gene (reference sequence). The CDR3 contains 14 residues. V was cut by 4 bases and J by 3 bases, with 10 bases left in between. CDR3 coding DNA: TGTGCCAGCAGCTACGTAGGAGTCAATCAGCCCCAGCATTTT. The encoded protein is CASSYVGVNQPQHF.

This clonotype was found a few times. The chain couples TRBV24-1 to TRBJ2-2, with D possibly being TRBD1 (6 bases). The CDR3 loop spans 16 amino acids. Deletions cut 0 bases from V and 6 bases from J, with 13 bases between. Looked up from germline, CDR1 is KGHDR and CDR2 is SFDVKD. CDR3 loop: CATSDLKTGLAGELFF. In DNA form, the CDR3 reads TGTGCCACCAGTGATTTGAAGACAGGCCTTGCCGGGGAGCTGTTTTTT.

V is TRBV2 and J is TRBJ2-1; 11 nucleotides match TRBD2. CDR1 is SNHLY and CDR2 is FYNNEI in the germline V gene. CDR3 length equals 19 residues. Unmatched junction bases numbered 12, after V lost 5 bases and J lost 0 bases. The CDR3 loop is CASSHIIGLAGPSYNEQFF. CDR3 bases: TGTGCCAGCAGTCATATCATCGGACTAGCGGGTCCCTCCTACAATGAGCAGTTCTTC.

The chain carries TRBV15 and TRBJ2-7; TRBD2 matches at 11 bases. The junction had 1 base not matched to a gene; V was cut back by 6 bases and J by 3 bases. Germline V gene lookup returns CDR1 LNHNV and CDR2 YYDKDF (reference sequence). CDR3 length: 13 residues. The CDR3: CATSGTSGYEQYF. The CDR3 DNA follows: TGTGCCACCAGTGGGACTAGCGGCTACGAGCAGTACTTC.

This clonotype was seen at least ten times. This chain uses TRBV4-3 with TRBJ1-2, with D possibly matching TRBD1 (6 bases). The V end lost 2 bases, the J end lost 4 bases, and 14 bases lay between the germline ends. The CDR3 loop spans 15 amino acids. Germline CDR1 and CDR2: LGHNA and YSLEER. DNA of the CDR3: TGCGCCAGCAGCCAAACAAACCAGGGGATCTATGGCTACACCTTC. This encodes CASSQTNQGIYGYTF.

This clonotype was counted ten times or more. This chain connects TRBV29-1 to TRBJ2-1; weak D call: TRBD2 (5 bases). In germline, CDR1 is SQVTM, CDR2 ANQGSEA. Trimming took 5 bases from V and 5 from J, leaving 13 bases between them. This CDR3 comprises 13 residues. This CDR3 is CSVLGGGHNEQFF. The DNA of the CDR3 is TGCAGCGTTCTAGGCGGAGGCCACAATGAGCAGTTCTTC.

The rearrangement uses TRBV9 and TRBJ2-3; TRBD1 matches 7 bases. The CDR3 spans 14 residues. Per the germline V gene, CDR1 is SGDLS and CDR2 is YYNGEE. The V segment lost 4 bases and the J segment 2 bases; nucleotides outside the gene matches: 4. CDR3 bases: TGTGCCAGCAGCCAGACAGGGCACACAGATACGCAGTATTTT. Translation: CASSQTGHTDTQYF.

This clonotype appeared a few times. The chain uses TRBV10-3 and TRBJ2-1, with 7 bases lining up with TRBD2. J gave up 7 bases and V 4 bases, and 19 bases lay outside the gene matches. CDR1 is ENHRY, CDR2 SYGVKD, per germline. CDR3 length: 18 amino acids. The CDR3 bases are TGTGCCATCAGTGGAACTAGCGAGAGGGGTTTGAGTTCAAATGAGCAGTTCTTC. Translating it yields CAISGTSERGLSSNEQFF.

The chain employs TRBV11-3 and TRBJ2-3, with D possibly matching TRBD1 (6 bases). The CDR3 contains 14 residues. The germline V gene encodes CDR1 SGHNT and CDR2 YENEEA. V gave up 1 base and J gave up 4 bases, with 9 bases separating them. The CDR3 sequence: CASSLGGRSDTQYF. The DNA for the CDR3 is TGTGCCAGCAGCTTAGGGGGGCGATCAGATACGCAGTATTTT.

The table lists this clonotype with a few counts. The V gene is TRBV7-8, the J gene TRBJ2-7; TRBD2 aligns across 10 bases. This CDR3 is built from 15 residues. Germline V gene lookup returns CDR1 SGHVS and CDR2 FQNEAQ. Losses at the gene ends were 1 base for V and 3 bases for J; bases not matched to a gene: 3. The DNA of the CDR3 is TGTGCCAGCAGCTTAGGGACTAGCGGAAACTACGAGCAGTACTTC. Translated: CASSLGTSGNYEQYF.

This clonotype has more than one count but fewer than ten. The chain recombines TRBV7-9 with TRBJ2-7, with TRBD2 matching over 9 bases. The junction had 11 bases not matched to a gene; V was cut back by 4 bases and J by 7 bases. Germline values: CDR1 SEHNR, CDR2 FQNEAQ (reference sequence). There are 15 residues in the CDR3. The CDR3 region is CASSSGTSPVREQYF. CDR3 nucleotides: TGTGCCAGCAGCTCCGGGACTAGCCCAGTCAGGGAGCAGTACTTC.

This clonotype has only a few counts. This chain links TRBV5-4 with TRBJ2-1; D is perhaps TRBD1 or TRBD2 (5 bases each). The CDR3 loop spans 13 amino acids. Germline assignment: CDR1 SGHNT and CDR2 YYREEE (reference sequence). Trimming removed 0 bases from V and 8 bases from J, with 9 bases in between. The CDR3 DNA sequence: TGTGCCAGCAGCTTGGATGGGGACCATGAGCAGTTCTTC. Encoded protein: CASSLDGDHEQFF.

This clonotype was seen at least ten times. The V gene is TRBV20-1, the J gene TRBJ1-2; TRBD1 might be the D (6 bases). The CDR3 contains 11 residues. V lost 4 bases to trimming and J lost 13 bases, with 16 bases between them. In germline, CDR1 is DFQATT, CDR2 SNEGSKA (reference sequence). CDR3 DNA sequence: TGCAGTGCTAACGGACAGTTTCTGGGCACCTTC. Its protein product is CSANGQFLGTF.

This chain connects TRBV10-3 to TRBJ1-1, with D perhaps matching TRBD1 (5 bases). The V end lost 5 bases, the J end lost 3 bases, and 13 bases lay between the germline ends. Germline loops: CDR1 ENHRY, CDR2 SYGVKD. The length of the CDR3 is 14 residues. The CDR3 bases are TGTGCCATCAGTACGAGGGGAGAGGACACTGAAGCTTTCTTT. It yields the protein CAISTRGEDTEAFF.

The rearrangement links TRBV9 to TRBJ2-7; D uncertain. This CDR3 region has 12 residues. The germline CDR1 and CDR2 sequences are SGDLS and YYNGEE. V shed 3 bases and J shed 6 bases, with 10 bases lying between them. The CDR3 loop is CASSGESGEQYF. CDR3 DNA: TGTGCCAGCAGCGGCGAAAGTGGCGAGCAGTACTTC.

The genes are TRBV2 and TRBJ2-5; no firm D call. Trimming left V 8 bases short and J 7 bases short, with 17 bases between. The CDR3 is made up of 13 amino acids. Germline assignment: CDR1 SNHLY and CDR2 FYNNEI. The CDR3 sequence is CASDTAQARTQYF. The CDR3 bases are TGTGCCAGCGACACGGCCCAAGCGAGGACCCAGTACTTC.

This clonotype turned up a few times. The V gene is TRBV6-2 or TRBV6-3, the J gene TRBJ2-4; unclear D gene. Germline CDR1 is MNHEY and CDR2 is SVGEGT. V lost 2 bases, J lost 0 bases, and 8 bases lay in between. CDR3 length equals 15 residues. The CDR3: CASSYLTGAKNIQYF. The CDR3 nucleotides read TGTGCCAGCAGTTACCTGACGGGAGCCAAAAACATTCAGTACTTC.

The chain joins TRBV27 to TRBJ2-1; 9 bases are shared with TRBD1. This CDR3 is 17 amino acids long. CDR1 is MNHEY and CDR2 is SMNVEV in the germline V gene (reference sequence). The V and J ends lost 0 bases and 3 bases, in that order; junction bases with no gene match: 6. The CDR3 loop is CASSLSWGTGLYNEQFF. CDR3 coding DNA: TGTGCCAGCAGTTTATCGTGGGGGACAGGGCTCTACAATGAGCAGTTCTTC.

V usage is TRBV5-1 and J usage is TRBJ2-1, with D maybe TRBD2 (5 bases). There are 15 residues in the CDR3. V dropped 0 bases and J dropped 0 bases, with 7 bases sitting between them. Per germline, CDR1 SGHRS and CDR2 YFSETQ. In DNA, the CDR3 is TGCGCCAGCAGCTTGGATGCGGGCTCCTACAATGAGCAGTTCTTC. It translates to CASSLDAGSYNEQFF.